The rows below give T cell receptor beta chains drawn from one sample of a study of identical twins. TCRdb re-called the 5' RACE reads with MiXCR, one entry per CDR3 protein. The data show approximately 260,000 distinct CDR3 sequences, approximately 8.3% seen once. The data also belong to a second study, concerning yellow fever vaccine responses in identical twins.

Sequencing used CD8+ T cells sorted from blood. The source is a woman between 18 and 29 years old in good health. CDR3s include the opening cysteine and the closing phenylalanine or tryptophan. D genes are given only for firm matches. Expanded clones are given a class, and other clones once, few, many or no size at all.

j_call,clone_size,d_call,v_call,cdr3_nt,cdr3_aa
TRBJ2-2,many,TRBD1,TRBV7-9,TGTGCCAGCAGTAGTACAGGGGGCCAGAACACCGGGGAGCTGTTTTTT,CASSSTGGQNTGELFF
TRBJ2-5,NA,TRBD2,TRBV12-3/TRBV12-4,TGTGCCAGCACCCTCGGCGGGGGGGATCAAGAGACCCAGTACTTC,CASTLGGGDQETQYF
TRBJ2-1,many,NA,TRBV10-2,TGCGCCAGCAGTGAGGGCCCGAGCTCCTACAATGAGCAGTTCTTC,CASSEGPSSYNEQFF
TRBJ2-7,few,TRBD2,TRBV6-2/TRBV6-3,TGTGCCAGCATAAGCGGGAGGGACTACGAGCAGTACTTC,CASISGRDYEQYF
TRBJ2-7,many,TRBD2,TRBV27,TGTGCCAGCATTCTAGCGGGGGTCTCCTCCTACGAGCAGTACTTC,CASILAGVSSYEQYF
TRBJ2-3,many,NA,TRBV9,TGTGCCAGCAGCGTAGGGAACGGGAGAGGGGCAGATACGCAGTATTTT,CASSVGNGRGADTQYF
TRBJ2-5,few,TRBD1,TRBV11-2,TGTGCCAGCAGCCACCGGGAACAGGGGGGCGAGACCCAGTACTTC,CASSHREQGGETQYF
TRBJ2-7,NA,NA,TRBV7-9,TGTGCCAGCAGCCCAAAGGGCGGGACAGATTGGTACGAGCAGTACTTC,CASSPKGGTDWYEQYF
TRBJ2-1,few,NA,TRBV5-6,TGTGCCAGCAGCTTGGAGGGGGATGAGCAGTTCTTC,CASSLEGDEQFF
TRBJ2-7,many,TRBD1,TRBV7-9,TGTGCCAGCAGCCGAAACAGGGGTGAGCAGTACTTC,CASSRNRGEQYF
TRBJ2-5,NA,NA,TRBV7-2,TGTTCCAGCAGCTTAGTAATCCGGGAGACCCAGTACTTC,CSSSLVIRETQYF
TRBJ2-7,NA,TRBD1,TRBV9,TGTGCCAGCAGCGGGGGACAGATTTCCTACGAGCAGTACTTC,CASSGGQISYEQYF
TRBJ2-7,few,TRBD1,TRBV6-2/TRBV6-3,TGTGCCAGCAGTTGGGGACAGGGGGCCTACGAGCAGTACTTC,CASSWGQGAYEQYF
TRBJ2-7,many,NA,TRBV24-1,TGTGCCACGCGGGACGGAATTTCCTACGAGCAGTACTTC,CATRDGISYEQYF
TRBJ2-7,many,NA,TRBV7-2,TGTGCCAGCAGCCTGCGGGAAGGCCCAAACGAGCAGTACTTC,CASSLREGPNEQYF
TRBJ2-1,many,NA,TRBV7-9,TGTGCCAGCAGCGCCGCCGGTACTGAGCAGTTCTTC,CASSAAGTEQFF
TRBJ2-1,many,NA,TRBV5-6,TGTGCCAGCAGCTTGGGAGGACGGCACAATGAGCAGTTCTTC,CASSLGGRHNEQFF
TRBJ2-7,NA,TRBD1,TRBV7-9,TGTGCCAGCAGCTTAGTGGGACAGGGGCTCTACGAGCAGTACTTC,CASSLVGQGLYEQYF
TRBJ2-7,many,NA,TRBV27,TGTGCCAGCAGTGACCCCACCCGACCGGGCACCCACGAGCAGTACTTC,CASSDPTRPGTHEQYF
TRBJ1-5,many,TRBD1,TRBV3-1,TGTGCCAGCAGCCAGCCGGGACAGGGGGCATTTAAGCCCCAGCATTTT,CASSQPGQGAFKPQHF
TRBJ1-1,few,NA,TRBV5-6,TGTGCCAGCAGCTTCGCGACTGGGGCTGAAGCTTTCTTT,CASSFATGAEAFF
TRBJ2-3,NA,NA,TRBV19,TGTGCCACGACTCGTAACGGCGCAGATACGCAGTATTTT,CATTRNGADTQYF
TRBJ1-1,NA,TRBD1,TRBV29-1,TGCAGCGTTGAAGGCGACCCGGGACAGGCCCAAAAAATGGAAGCTTTCTTT,CSVEGDPGQAQKMEAFF
TRBJ2-7,NA,NA,TRBV20-1,TGCAGTGCGCGGGACGGTGGTTTCTCCTACGAGCAGTACTTC,CSARDGGFSYEQYF
TRBJ2-7,NA,TRBD2,TRBV12-5,TGTGCTAGTGGTTCCCCTAACTGGGCGGGAGAAAACGAGCAGTACTTC,CASGSPNWAGENEQYF
TRBJ1-5,many,NA,TRBV9,TGTGCCAGCAGCACCGGGGGACAGCCCCAGCATTTT,CASSTGGQPQHF
TRBJ2-7,few,NA,TRBV4-1,TGCGCCAGCAGCCAAGAACGAGGGATAAACTACGAGCAGTACTTC,CASSQERGINYEQYF
TRBJ2-7,many,NA,TRBV7-9,TGTGCCAGCAGCCGCCGGGACAACTCCTACGAGCAGTACTTC,CASSRRDNSYEQYF
TRBJ2-7,NA,NA,TRBV5-1,TGCGCCAGCAGCTTGGGTGCGGGCGAGGTAGAGGAGCAGTACTTC,CASSLGAGEVEEQYF
TRBJ2-5,few,TRBD1,TRBV7-6,TGTGCCAGCAGCCCGGACAGGGTACCAGAGACCCAGTACTTC,CASSPDRVPETQYF
TRBJ2-7,NA,NA,TRBV4-3,TGCGCCAGCAGCCAAGAACGGGAATCCTACGAGCAGTACTTC,CASSQERESYEQYF
TRBJ2-5,many,NA,TRBV20-1,TGCAGTGCTAGTTTGCTGGGATTGGAGACCCAGTACTTC,CSASLLGLETQYF
TRBJ2-2,NA,TRBD2,TRBV7-8,TGTGCCAGCAGCTTAGTAAGCGGGAGGGCTGACACCGGGGAGCTGTTTTTT,CASSLVSGRADTGELFF
TRBJ2-1,many,NA,TRBV9,TGTGCCAGCAGCCCCGACACTGACAATGAGCAGTTCTTC,CASSPDTDNEQFF
TRBJ2-5,NA,NA,TRBV7-9,TGTGCCAGCAGCTTATTGGGGGCGCGGGAGACCCAGTACTTC,CASSLLGARETQYF
TRBJ2-1,many,NA,TRBV7-9,TGTGCCAGCAGCTCACGGGACACCGATGAGCAGTTCTTC,CASSSRDTDEQFF
TRBJ2-7,few,TRBD1,TRBV10-2,TGCGCCAGCAGTGAGCTGGTGAGACAGGGATCCTACGAGCAGTACTTC,CASSELVRQGSYEQYF
TRBJ2-5,many,NA,TRBV7-3,TGTGCCAGCAGCTTAACAGGTCTAGCCACTGAGACCCAGTACTTC,CASSLTGLATETQYF
TRBJ2-5,NA,NA,TRBV5-5,TGTGCCAGCAGCTACACGGACGTCCAAGAGACCCAGTACTTC,CASSYTDVQETQYF
TRBJ2-1,few,NA,TRBV2,TGTGCCACCATAGGACTAGGAGGGGGCGATGAGCAGTTCTTC,CATIGLGGGDEQFF
TRBJ2-1,few,TRBD2,TRBV11-1,TGTGCCAGCAGCTCCCGGGAACTAGCGGGAGGCCAATCCTCCTACAATGAGCAGTTCTTC,CASSSRELAGGQSSYNEQFF
TRBJ2-3,few,NA,TRBV6-2/TRBV6-3,TGTGCCAGCAGTTACAAGGAGGCAGATACGCAGTATTTT,CASSYKEADTQYF
TRBJ2-2,few,TRBD1,TRBV10-3,TGTGCCACCGATGACAGGGGGGCATCGAACACCGGGGAGCTGTTTTTT,CATDDRGASNTGELFF